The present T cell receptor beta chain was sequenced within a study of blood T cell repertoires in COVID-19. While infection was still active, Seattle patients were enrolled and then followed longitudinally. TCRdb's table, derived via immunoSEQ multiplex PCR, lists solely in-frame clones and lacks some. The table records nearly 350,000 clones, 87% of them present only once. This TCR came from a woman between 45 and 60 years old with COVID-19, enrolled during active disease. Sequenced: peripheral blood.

The CDR3, as DNA: TGTGCCAGCAGCTTCTCAGTGAATTCACCCCTCCACTTT. Translated, it gives CASSFSVNSPLHF. The genes are TRBV7-3 and TRBJ1-6; D is uncertain. V lost 3 bases and J lost 7, with 7 bases in between. Germline lookup yields CDR1 SGHTA and CDR2 FQGTGA. This CDR3 has 13 residues. Together with reference TRBV7-3 and TRBJ1-6, the CDR3 gives the full variable domain: GAGVSQTPSNKVTEKGKYVELRCDPISGHTALYWYRQSLGQGPEFLIYFQGTGAADDSGLPNDRFFAVRPEGSVSTLKIQRTERGDSAVYLCASSFSVNSPLHFGNGTRLTVT.